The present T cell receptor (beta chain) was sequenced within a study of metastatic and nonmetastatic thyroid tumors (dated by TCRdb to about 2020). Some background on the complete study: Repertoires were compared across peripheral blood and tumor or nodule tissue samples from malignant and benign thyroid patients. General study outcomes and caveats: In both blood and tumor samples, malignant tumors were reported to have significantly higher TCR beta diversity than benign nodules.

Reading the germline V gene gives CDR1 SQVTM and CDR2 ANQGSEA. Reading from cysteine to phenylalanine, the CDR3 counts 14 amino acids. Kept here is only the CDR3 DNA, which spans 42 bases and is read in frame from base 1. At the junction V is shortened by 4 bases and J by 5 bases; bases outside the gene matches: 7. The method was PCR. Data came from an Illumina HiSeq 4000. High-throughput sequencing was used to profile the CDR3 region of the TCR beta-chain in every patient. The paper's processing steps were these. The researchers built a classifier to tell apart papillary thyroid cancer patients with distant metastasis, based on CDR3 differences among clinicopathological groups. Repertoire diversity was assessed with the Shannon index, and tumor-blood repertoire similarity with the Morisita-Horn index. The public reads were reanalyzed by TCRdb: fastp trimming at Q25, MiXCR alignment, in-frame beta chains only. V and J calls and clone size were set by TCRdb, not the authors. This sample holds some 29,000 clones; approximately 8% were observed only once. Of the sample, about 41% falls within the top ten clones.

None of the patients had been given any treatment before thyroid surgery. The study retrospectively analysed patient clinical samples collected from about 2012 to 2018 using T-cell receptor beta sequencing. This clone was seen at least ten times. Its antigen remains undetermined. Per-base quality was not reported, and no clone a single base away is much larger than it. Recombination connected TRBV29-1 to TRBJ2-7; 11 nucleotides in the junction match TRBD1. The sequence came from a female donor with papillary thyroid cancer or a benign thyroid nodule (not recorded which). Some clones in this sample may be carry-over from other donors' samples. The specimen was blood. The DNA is TGCAGCGTTGTGGGACAGGGGGGCAGGGACGAGCAGTACTTC. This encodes CSVVGQGGRDEQYF.